This TCR beta chain was retrieved from a study of blood T cell repertoires in COVID-19. Overall study: Samples representing acute and convalescent COVID-19 were sourced from the United States, Italy and Spain. T cells, B-cell-depleted T cells, or PBMCs supplied cDNA or gDNA.

Original processing notes: Reference gene primer amplification gave nucleated cell count estimates. Libraries were prepared by immunoSEQ multiplex PCR; TCRdb keeps only in-frame clonotypes and omits some of them. D and trimming come from the DNA, and the V and J calls and clone size come from that table. The sample holds approximately 31,000 clones, 93% seen once. Trimming cost V 5 bases and J 0 bases; bases outside gene matches: 6. CDR1 and CDR2 (germline): SEHNR, FQNEAQ (reference sequence). This CDR3 region has 15 residues. The sequence was collected from a male donor with active COVID-19. The sequencing input was peripheral blood. The chain carries TRBV7-9 and TRBJ1-1, with TRBD1 identical over 7 bases. The CDR3 sequence: CASSPRDRVNTEAFF. CDR3 nucleotide sequence: TGTGCCAGCAGCCCCCGGGACAGAGTGAACACTGAAGCTTTCTTT.